This T cell receptor beta chain appears in the sequencing data of a study of cytomegalovirus exposure and HLA in healthy donors. Whole-study findings and limits: Reports described diagnosis of cytomegalovirus status by the classifier as highly specific and sensitive.

As for this clone: The antigen is not known.

This CDR3 is built from 16 residues. CDR1 and CDR2 (germline): SNHLY, FYNNEI. Germline trimming cut 5 bases from V and 8 bases from J; bases unmatched to any gene: 11. PCR primers comprised 60 Vbeta and 13 Jbeta primers. Here immunoSEQ multiplex PCR was the method, and the copy in TCRdb shows in-frame clones only, minus some. The sample includes about 170,000 clones, roughly 83% of them seen just once. The sequencing input was PBMCs. The TCR comes from a boy aged 2 to 9 in good health and CMV-seronegative. The V gene is TRBV2, the J gene TRBJ2-1, with TRBD1 matching 11 bases. The CDR3 sequence: CASSYPGQGVQDEQFF. CDR3 nucleotide sequence: TGTGCCAGCAGTTATCCGGGACAGGGGGTACAAGATGAGCAGTTCTTC.